This TCR beta chain was identified during a study of CD8 T cells in Susac syndrome. V was trimmed by 0 bases and J by 1 base, leaving 10 bases between them. Germline CDR1 and CDR2: SGHRS and YFSETQ. There are 15 residues in the CDR3. Random hexamers were used to reverse transcribe an amount of about 0.45 to 1 ug RNA. In TCRdb, the immunoSEQ multiplex PCR reads were re-called with MiXCR into one record per CDR3 protein. Of 250,000 to 350,000 distinct CDR3 sequences listed, about 90% are singletons. The chain carries TRBV5-1 and TRBJ2-5; tentative D call: TRBD1 (6 bases). Sequences were obtained from CD4+ T cells from PBMCs. The sequence was obtained from a human donor with multiple sclerosis. For the CDR3, the DNA is TGCGCCAGCAGCTTGGCCGAGGGGGTCCAAGAGACCCAGTACTTC. Translated: CASSLAEGVQETQYF.